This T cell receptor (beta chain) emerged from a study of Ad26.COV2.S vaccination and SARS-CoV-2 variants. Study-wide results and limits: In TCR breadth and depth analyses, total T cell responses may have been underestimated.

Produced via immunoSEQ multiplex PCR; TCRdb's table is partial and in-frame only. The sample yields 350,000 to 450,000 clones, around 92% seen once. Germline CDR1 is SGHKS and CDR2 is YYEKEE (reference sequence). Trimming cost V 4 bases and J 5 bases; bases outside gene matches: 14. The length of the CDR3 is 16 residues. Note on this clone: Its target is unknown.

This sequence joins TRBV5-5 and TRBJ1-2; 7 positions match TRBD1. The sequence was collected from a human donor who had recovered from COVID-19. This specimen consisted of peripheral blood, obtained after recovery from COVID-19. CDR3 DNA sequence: TGTGCCAGCAGCACTTACAGGGGCGGGGGAACTTATGGCTACACCTTC. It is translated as CASSTYRGGGTYGYTF.